Below, 23 T cell receptor beta chains from the same sample are listed, as sequenced in a study of blood T cell repertoires in COVID-19. The table came from immunoSEQ multiplex PCR; TCRdb's copy has only in-frame clones and leaves some out. Counted here are some 430,000 clones, roughly 87% occurring once; the ten biggest clones make up roughly 0.66%. The sequenced sample was PBMCs or T cells enriched from blood (not recorded which). The origin of the receptors is a man younger than 30 who had recovered from COVID-19.

This chain links TRBV11-3 with TRBJ2-1; 10 nucleotides agree with TRBD1. The CDR3 spans 15 residues. The germline V gene encodes CDR1 SGHNT and CDR2 YENEEA. The junction had 10 bases not matched to a gene; V was cut back by 6 bases and J by 8 bases. The CDR3 spells CASSIPGQGRDEQFF. CDR3 bases: TGTGCCAGCAGTATTCCGGGACAGGGGAGGGATGAGCAGTTCTTC. Full variable domain (remainder filled in from reference TRBV11-3 and TRBJ2-1): EAGVVQSPRYKIIEKKQPVAFWCNPISGHNTLYWYLQNLGQGPELLIRYENEEAVDDSQLPKDRFSAERLKGVDSTLKIQPAELGDSAVYLCASSIPGQGRDEQFFGPGTRLTVL.

The gene calls are TRBV7-9 and TRBJ2-7; D remains ambiguous. Deletions cut 5 bases from V and 4 bases from J, with 12 bases between. The CDR3 sequence is 13 residues long. Germline CDR1 is SEHNR and CDR2 is FQNEAQ (reference sequence). The CDR3: CASSLDSKYEQYF. The CDR3, as DNA: TGTGCCAGCAGCCTTGACTCGAAGTACGAGCAGTACTTC.

This clone was observed a single time. V usage is TRBV12-5 and J usage is TRBJ1-3; D is undetermined. CDR1 and CDR2 (germline): LGHNT, FRNRAP. V was trimmed by 3 bases and J by 6 bases, leaving 15 bases between them. The CDR3 has 15 amino acids. The CDR3 spells CASGLSPTIPNTIYF. In nucleotides, the CDR3 is TGTGCTAGTGGTTTAAGTCCCACAATACCAAACACCATATATTTT.

CDR3: CASSGGQGASYTF. CDR3 nucleotides: TGCGCCAGCAGCGGGGGACAGGGGGCTAGCTACACCTTC. V usage is TRBV5-1 and J usage is TRBJ1-2; 12 bases map to TRBD1. The germline V gene has CDR1 SGHRS and CDR2 YFSETQ. The V and J ends lost 4 bases and 9 bases, in that order; junction bases with no gene match: 4. This CDR3 contains 13 residues.

The chain couples TRBV9 to TRBJ1-2; D remains unclear. Trimming took off 5 bases at V and 4 bases at J, with 15 bases between the two ends. Germline CDR1 and CDR2: SGDLS and YYNGEE. The CDR3 sequence is 14 residues long. This CDR3 reads CASRGDNGVYGYTF. Written as DNA, the CDR3 is TGTGCCAGCAGGGGAGACAACGGGGTCTATGGCTACACCTTC.

This chain uses TRBV3-1 (or the pseudogene TRBV3-2) with TRBJ1-2; D is undetermined. Germline V gene data show CDR1 as LGHDT and CDR2 as YNNKEL (reference sequence). This CDR3 is built from 15 residues. Trimming pared 1 base from V and 1 base from J, leaving 10 bases between. The chain's CDR3 is CASSQGPQSNYGYTF. CDR3 DNA: TGTGCCAGCAGCCAAGGACCACAGAGTAACTATGGCTACACCTTC.

The V call is TRBV30, the J call TRBJ2-1, with D unresolved. Germline lookup yields CDR1 GTSNPN and CDR2 SVGIG (reference sequence). The length of the CDR3 is 13 residues. The V gene lost 7 bases and the J gene lost 0 bases, with 10 bases spanning the gap. The CDR3 DNA reads TGTGCCTTCGGGTGGAGCTCCTACAATGAGCAGTTCTTC. Translation gives CAFGWSSYNEQFF. The whole variable domain, filled in from reference TRBV30 and TRBJ2-1, reads SQTIHQWPATLVQPVGSPLSLECTVEGTSNPNLYWYRQAAGRGLQLLFYSVGIGQISSEVPQNLSASRPQDRQFILSSKKLLLSDSGFYLCAFGWSSYNEQFFGPGTRLTVL.

The chain employs TRBV7-9 and TRBJ1-2, with D uncertain. The germline V gene has CDR1 SEHNR and CDR2 FQNEAQ (reference sequence). The CDR3 has 15 amino acids. Deletions cut 1 base from V and 3 bases from J, with 12 bases between. The CDR3 spells CASSLGREDDYGYTF. The CDR3 coding sequence is TGTGCCAGCAGCTTAGGCCGGGAGGACGACTATGGCTACACCTTC.

V usage is TRBV28 and J usage is TRBJ2-2, with D hard to call. This CDR3 is built from 12 residues. The germline V gene has CDR1 MDHEN and CDR2 SYDVKM. The V and J ends lost 6 bases and 6 bases respectively, with 8 bases between them. DNA of the CDR3: TGTGCCAGCAGCCTAAATGCCGGGGAGCTGTTTTTT. It specifies CASSLNAGELFF.

The rearrangement links TRBV11-2 to TRBJ2-5, with unresolved D. The V gene's germline CDR1 is SGHAT and CDR2 FQNNGV. Trimming removed 1 base from V and 1 base from J, with 7 bases in between. There are 14 residues in the CDR3. The CDR3 coding sequence is TGTGCCAGCAGCTTAGGATCCGGCCAAGAGACCCAGTACTTC. This sequence encodes CASSLGSGQETQYF. The full variable domain, completed using reference TRBV11-2 and TRBJ2-5, is EAGVAQSPRYKIIEKRQSVAFWCNPISGHATLYWYQQILGQGPKLLIQFQNNGVVDDSQLPKDRFSAERLKGVDSTLKIQPAKLEDSAVYLCASSLGSGQETQYFGPGTRLLVL.

The sample holds many counts of this clone. DNA of the CDR3: TGTGCCAGCAGCCCCGCTAGGGGAGGGTCCTACGAGCAGTACTTC. Amino acids: CASSPARGGSYEQYF. The chain employs TRBV3-1 (or the pseudogene TRBV3-2) and TRBJ2-7, with TRBD2 identical over 7 bases. The V gene's germline CDR1 is LGHDT and CDR2 YNNKEL (reference sequence). The CDR3 loop spans 15 amino acids. V lost 4 bases and J lost 1; bases outside the gene matches: 7.

The chain combines TRBV28 with TRBJ2-7; D is perhaps TRBD2 (6 bases). Trimming removed 8 bases at V and 6 bases at J, with 20 bases between. The CDR3 consists of 14 residues. Looked up from germline, CDR1 is MDHEN and CDR2 is SYDVKM. CDR3 DNA: TGTGCCAGCGAGCGACTAGGAACGGTGGGCGAGCAGTACTTC. Its translation: CASERLGTVGEQYF.

The CDR3 loop reads CASSLLSTDTQYF. The CDR3 region has the DNA TGTGCCAGCAGCTTGTTGTCTACAGATACGCAGTATTTT. J is TRBJ2-3 and V is TRBV5-6; no clear D gene. This CDR3 spans 13 amino acids. Between the trimmed V and J ends, which lost 1 base and 3 bases, there was a span of 6 bases. The germline CDR1 and CDR2 sequences are SGHDT and YYEEEE.

This chain links TRBV21-1 with TRBJ1-3; TRBD1, the table's D call, lacks a check against the DNA. TRBV21-1 is an annotated pseudogene. The CDR3 length is 15 residues. The CDR3 spells CASSEQGHSGNTIYF. CDR3 DNA: TGTGCCAGCAGCGAACAGGGACACTCTGGAAACACCATATATTTT.

The chain links TRBV7-8 to TRBJ2-3; 8 positions match TRBD1. The CDR3 sequence is 18 residues long. Germline V gene sequence: CDR1 SGHVS, CDR2 FQNEAQ. V shed 2 bases, J shed 2 bases, and the junction held 12 bases outside the gene matches. The CDR3 DNA is TGTGCCAGCAGCTTAAAATCGACAGGGGCTTTTGCCACAGATACGCAGTATTTT. Protein: CASSLKSTGAFATDTQYF.

The chain carries TRBV3-1 (or the pseudogene TRBV3-2) and TRBJ2-7, with 10 nucleotides matching TRBD2. V gave up 1 base and J gave up 3 bases; unmatched junction bases: 3. Per germline, CDR1 LGHDT and CDR2 YNNKEL (reference sequence). The CDR3 has 15 residues. In DNA, the CDR3 is TGTGCCAGCAGCCAAGCTAGCGGGGGTGGCTACGAGCAGTACTTC. Amino acids: CASSQASGGGYEQYF.

The chain links TRBV24-1 to TRBJ1-4; D perhaps matches TRBD1 (5 bases). The CDR3 is 15 residues long. Germline lookup yields CDR1 KGHDR and CDR2 SFDVKD. The V and J ends lost 3 bases and 0 bases respectively, with 7 bases between them. CDR3: CATSDTGATNEKLFF. DNA for the CDR3: TGTGCCACCAGTGATACAGGTGCAACTAATGAAAAACTGTTTTTT.

The CDR3 loop is CAISERGLGHTGEQFF. The CDR3, as DNA: TGTGCCATCAGTGAGCGGGGGTTAGGCCACACAGGTGAGCAGTTCTTC. The rearrangement uses TRBV10-3 and TRBJ2-1, with TRBD2 as a possible D gene (6 bases). CDR1 and CDR2 (germline): ENHRY, SYGVKD. The CDR3 consists of 16 residues. Trimming took off 2 bases at V and 9 bases at J, with 20 bases between the two ends.

In DNA, the CDR3 is TGCGCCAGCAGCTTGGCCGGGACAGTGAGAGGAAACACCATATATTTT. Amino acid sequence: CASSLAGTVRGNTIYF. The gene calls are TRBV5-1 and TRBJ1-3; 7 bases map to TRBD1. Germline trimming cut 0 bases from V and 4 bases from J; bases unmatched to any gene: 7. This CDR3 region has 16 residues. Germline CDR1 and CDR2: SGHRS and YFSETQ. The full variable domain, rest sourced from reference TRBV5-1 and TRBJ1-3, is KAGVTQTPRYLIKTRGQQVTLSCSPISGHRSVSWYQQTPGQGLQFLFEYFSETQRNKGNFPGRFSGRQFSNSRSEMNVSTLELGDSALYLCASSLAGTVRGNTIYFGEGSWLTVV.

V and J are TRBV28 and TRBJ2-3, with 10 nucleotides matching TRBD2. Germline trimming cut 5 bases from V and 3 bases from J; bases unmatched to any gene: 8. CDR3 length: 16 residues. The germline V gene encodes CDR1 MDHEN and CDR2 SYDVKM. The CDR3 region is CASSPIPGLATDTQYF. CDR3 DNA sequence: TGTGCCAGCAGTCCGATACCGGGACTAGCGACAGATACGCAGTATTTT.

The chain couples TRBV19 to TRBJ2-7; TRBD1 matches at 7 bases. The CDR3 is 14 amino acids. Trimming removed 6 bases from V and 5 bases from J; junction bases left unmatched: 10. From germline, CDR1 is LNHDA and CDR2 SQIVND (reference sequence). The CDR3 reads CASRRQGSANEQYF. The CDR3 DNA is TGTGCCAGTAGAAGACAGGGTAGTGCCAACGAGCAGTACTTC. The complete variable domain, with remaining parts taken from reference TRBV19 and TRBJ2-7, reads DGGITQSPKYLFRKEGQNVTLSCEQNLNHDAMYWYRQDPGQGLRLIYYSQIVNDFQKGDIAEGYSVSREKKESFPLTVTSAQKNPTAFYLCASRRQGSANEQYFGPGTRLTVT.

The V gene is TRBV11-2, the J gene TRBJ1-2, with D perhaps TRBD1 (5 bases). V lost 5 bases and J lost 5, with 18 bases in between. CDR3 length: 15 residues. Germline V gene lookup returns CDR1 SGHAT and CDR2 FQNNGV. Here the CDR3 reads CASSAGGQGGYGYTF. CDR3 in DNA: TGTGCCAGCAGCGCGGGTGGGCAGGGAGGGTATGGCTACACCTTC.

The gene calls are TRBV2 and TRBJ2-5; maybe TRBD2 (5 bases). The CDR3 consists of 14 residues. Germline loops: CDR1 SNHLY, CDR2 FYNNEI. With 6 bases removed from V and 4 bases from J, the gap between germline ends came to 15 bases. In DNA form, the CDR3 reads TGTGCCAGCAGCGCTCACGGGGTTTCAGAGACCCAGTACTTC. Residues: CASSAHGVSETQYF.